This is a list of T cell receptor beta chains from one sample in a study of neurological immune-mediated disorders. TCRdb re-analysed the 5' RACE reads in MiXCR, keeping a single row per CDR3 protein. The sample records about 71,000 distinct CDR3 sequences, under 3.5% being singletons. Sequencing input: PBMCs. Receptors were obtained from a man aged 35 to 55 with multiple sclerosis. The CDR3 runs from the conserved cysteine through the conserved F or W. Fields, in order: J gene, V gene, clone size, D gene, CDR3 DNA, CDR3 protein. A D gene is named only where the DNA matches it firmly. A row's size may be missing; if present it is once, few, many or a size class.

J: TRBJ2-7; V: TRBV12-3/TRBV12-4; size: many; D: NA; DNA: TGTGCCAGCAGTTTTTATGAAAGCTCCTACGAGCAGTACTTC; CDR3: CASSFYESSYEQYF
J: TRBJ1-1; V: TRBV20-1; size: many; D: NA; DNA: TGCAGTGCTAGAAACACACTTCTCAGGGGCTGGAATAGTGAAGCTTTCTTT; CDR3: CSARNTLLRGWNSEAFF
J: TRBJ1-1; V: TRBV5-1; size: many; D: TRBD1; DNA: TGCGCCAGCGGCTCAGGGGGAATTTTGGGTGAAGCTTTCTTT; CDR3: CASGSGGILGEAFF
J: TRBJ2-1; V: TRBV2; size: many; D: NA; DNA: TGTGCCAGCAGTGAAGAAGGGGGCAATGAGCAGTTCTTC; CDR3: CASSEEGGNEQFF
J: TRBJ2-5; V: TRBV7-7; size: many; D: NA; DNA: TGTGCCAGCAGCCGTAGTCCGGGGGCTGAAGAGACCCAGTACTTC; CDR3: CASSRSPGAEETQYF
J: TRBJ2-7; V: TRBV7-2; size: many; D: TRBD1; DNA: TGTGCCAGCAGCTCGCCCCTAGGACAGGGGGTCGAGCAGTACTTC; CDR3: CASSSPLGQGVEQYF
J: TRBJ2-5; V: TRBV12-3/TRBV12-4; size: many; D: TRBD2; DNA: TGTGCCAGCACCTCGGGGCCCGGACTAGCGGGAGGTGGGGAGACCCAGTACTTC; CDR3: CASTSGPGLAGGGETQYF
J: TRBJ2-5; V: TRBV6-1; size: NA; D: NA; DNA: TGTGCCAGCAGCCTTATGGGGGAGACCCAGTACTTC; CDR3: CASSLMGETQYF
J: TRBJ2-5; V: TRBV12-3/TRBV12-4; size: many; D: NA; DNA: TGTGCCAGCAGTCCGGGGACTTACCAAGAGACCCAGTACTTC; CDR3: CASSPGTYQETQYF
J: TRBJ1-5; V: TRBV7-8; size: many; D: TRBD1; DNA: TGTGCCAGCAGCGGACAGGTTGGGGGCAATCAGCCCCAGCATTTT; CDR3: CASSGQVGGNQPQHF
J: TRBJ2-1; V: TRBV30; size: NA; D: TRBD2; DNA: TGTGCCTGGAGTCTCCCGGGACTAGCGCAGTTCTTC; CDR3: CAWSLPGLAQFF
J: TRBJ2-5; V: TRBV6-1; size: many; D: NA; DNA: TGTGCCAGCAGCATCGGAGAGACCCAGTACTTC; CDR3: CASSIGETQYF
J: TRBJ2-2; V: TRBV24-1; size: many; D: NA; DNA: TGTGCCACCAACCGACACAGCACCGGGGAGCTGTTTTTT; CDR3: CATNRHSTGELFF
J: TRBJ1-6; V: TRBV20-1; size: many; D: NA; DNA: TGCAGTGCTAGAGCGGGGTTTTCGGATCATTCACCCCTCCACTTT; CDR3: CSARAGFSDHSPLHF
J: TRBJ1-6; V: TRBV6-5; size: many; D: NA; DNA: TGTGCCAGCAGTCTGGTCGGTGTGACTCCTTATTCACCCCTCCACTTT; CDR3: CASSLVGVTPYSPLHF
J: TRBJ2-1; V: TRBV20-1; size: many; D: NA; DNA: TGCAGTGCTAGAGTAGGACCCTCCGCGGGCAATGAGCAGTTCTTC; CDR3: CSARVGPSAGNEQFF
J: TRBJ1-2; V: TRBV18; size: many; D: NA; DNA: TGTGCCAGCTCACCCACCGGGGGTATTACGGATGGCTACACCTTC; CDR3: CASSPTGGITDGYTF
J: TRBJ1-1; V: TRBV20-1; size: many; D: TRBD1; DNA: TGCAGTGCCGCCGGACAGGGACCTGAAGCTTTCTTT; CDR3: CSAAGQGPEAFF
J: TRBJ1-1; V: TRBV6-1; size: many; D: TRBD1; DNA: TGTGCCAGCAGCGAAGGACAGGTCAACACTGAAGCTTTCTTT; CDR3: CASSEGQVNTEAFF
J: TRBJ2-3; V: TRBV2; size: many; D: NA; DNA: TGTGCCAGCAGTGAAGCGTCCGGGGTGGGGACAGATACGCAGTATTTT; CDR3: CASSEASGVGTDTQYF
J: TRBJ2-7; V: TRBV7-6; size: many; D: NA; DNA: TGTGCCAGCAGCTCAGGGGATATGTCCTACGAGCAGTACTTC; CDR3: CASSSGDMSYEQYF
J: TRBJ1-5; V: TRBV20-1; size: many; D: NA; DNA: TGCAGTGCTAGAGAGAGCACGGGCAATCAGCCCCAGCATTTT; CDR3: CSARESTGNQPQHF
J: TRBJ1-6; V: TRBV7-9; size: many; D: NA; DNA: TGTGCCAGCAGCTTAGACCAGGGTAGTTCACCCCTCCACTTT; CDR3: CASSLDQGSSPLHF
J: TRBJ1-5; V: TRBV5-6; size: many; D: NA; DNA: TGTGCCAGCAGCCGAAGGAGTCAGCCCCAGCATTTT; CDR3: CASSRRSQPQHF
J: TRBJ2-3; V: TRBV5-1; size: many; D: TRBD2; DNA: TGCGCCTCCAGGACTAGAACCGGCACAGATACGCAGTATTTT; CDR3: CASRTRTGTDTQYF
J: TRBJ2-3; V: TRBV6-1; size: NA; D: TRBD1; DNA: TGTGCCAGCAGGGCAGATCCGGGACAGGGGAGCGCAGATACGCAGTATTTT; CDR3: CASRADPGQGSADTQYF
J: TRBJ2-2; V: TRBV9; size: many; D: TRBD1; DNA: TGTGCCAGCAGCTTCCCGCGGACAGGGGGCACCGGGGAGCTGTTTTTT; CDR3: CASSFPRTGGTGELFF
J: TRBJ2-5; V: TRBV6-5; size: many; D: NA; DNA: TGTGCCAGCAGGTGGGCACAAGAGACCCAGTACTTC; CDR3: CASRWAQETQYF
J: TRBJ2-4; V: TRBV5-1; size: many; D: NA; DNA: TGCGCCAGCAGCTTGGTTCCGCGTGTAGCCAAAAACATTCAGTACTTC; CDR3: CASSLVPRVAKNIQYF
J: TRBJ2-7; V: TRBV3-1; size: many; D: NA; DNA: TGTGCCAGCAGCCACCCGTCGGGGGTCTACGAGCAGTACTTC; CDR3: CASSHPSGVYEQYF
J: TRBJ1-2; V: TRBV12-3/TRBV12-4; size: medium-sized; D: NA; DNA: TGTGCCAGCAGTTACGGGGAGTATGGCTACACCTTC; CDR3: CASSYGEYGYTF
J: TRBJ1-3; V: TRBV7-9; size: many; D: NA; DNA: TGTGCCAGCAGCCTTATGGGAGGCTCTGGAAACACCATATATTTT; CDR3: CASSLMGGSGNTIYF
J: TRBJ2-1; V: TRBV7-2; size: many; D: NA; DNA: TGTGCCAGCAGCTTACGCGTCAATGAGCAGTTCTTC; CDR3: CASSLRVNEQFF
J: TRBJ2-7; V: TRBV7-8; size: many; D: NA; DNA: TGTGCCAGCAGCAAACAGGGGAGGGGGACCTACGAGCAGTACTTC; CDR3: CASSKQGRGTYEQYF
J: TRBJ2-2; V: TRBV2; size: few; D: NA; DNA: TGTGCCAGCAGTGGTCTAGGGGACACCGGGGAGCTGTTTTTT; CDR3: CASSGLGDTGELFF
J: TRBJ2-5; V: TRBV5-1; size: NA; D: NA; DNA: TGCGCCAGCAGCAGGGACACCCAAGAGACCCAGTACTTC; CDR3: CASSRDTQETQYF
J: TRBJ1-2; V: TRBV20-1; size: many; D: NA; DNA: TGCAGTGCCATAGGAGGGTACGGTGGAAGGAGCTACACCTTC; CDR3: CSAIGGYGGRSYTF
J: TRBJ2-3; V: TRBV29-1; size: many; D: NA; DNA: TGCAGCGTTGGCCCGTTGGGCACAGATACGCAGTATTTT; CDR3: CSVGPLGTDTQYF
J: TRBJ2-1; V: TRBV25-1; size: many; D: NA; DNA: TGTGCCAGCGCTGAGGGGGGGTTGTACAATGAGCAGTTCTTC; CDR3: CASAEGGLYNEQFF
J: TRBJ2-1; V: TRBV5-1; size: many; D: NA; DNA: TGCGCCAGCAGCGAGCAGGGGAGGGCCGGGGATGAGCAGTTCTTC; CDR3: CASSEQGRAGDEQFF
J: TRBJ2-1; V: TRBV20-1; size: many; D: TRBD2; DNA: TGCAGTGCTAGAACCCGGGGGGGGGTACACTTCAATGAGCAGTTCTTC; CDR3: CSARTRGGVHFNEQFF
J: TRBJ1-1; V: TRBV6-5; size: many; D: NA; DNA: TGTGCCAGCAGTGACGCCCCTGGACGGCGGGGCACTGAAGCTTTCTTT; CDR3: CASSDAPGRRGTEAFF
J: TRBJ1-3; V: TRBV20-1; size: many; D: NA; DNA: TGCAGTGCTATTCAGAAAGCTGGAAACACCATATATTTT; CDR3: CSAIQKAGNTIYF
J: TRBJ1-4; V: TRBV20-1; size: many; D: NA; DNA: TGCAGTGCTAGGGCCAGACAGGCCAATGAAAAACTGTTTTTT; CDR3: CSARARQANEKLFF
J: TRBJ1-1; V: TRBV5-5; size: many; D: NA; DNA: TGTGCCAGCAGCTTGGAGAGGAGGGGAGCTTTCTTT; CDR3: CASSLERRGAFF